In its sample, the clone carrying this TCR beta chain is medium-sized. The target antigen is unknown. Points from the study as a whole: The larger cohort examined one V-J beta rearrangement, not whole repertoires.

Treg sorting used a CD4+CD25+CD127-/low gate. The germline V gene has CDR1 SEHNR and CDR2 FQNEAQ (reference sequence). This CDR3 region has 17 residues. The V gene end was trimmed by 4 bases and the J gene end by 0 bases; junction bases not matched to a gene: 6. One entry per CDR3 protein, called by TCRdb with MiXCR from the 5' RACE reads. The repertoire consists of about 57,000 distinct CDR3 sequences, with less than 30% occurring once and the leading ten covering 2% to 2.5%. This chain links TRBV7-9 with TRBJ2-6; 7 bases match TRBD1. This TCR was sampled from a female donor with breast cancer. Sequencing input: tumor-infiltrating Tregs sorted from the breast tumor. CDR3 sequence (DNA): TGTGCCAGCAGCTCCAGGGGGAAGAGCTCTGGGGCCAACGTCCTGACTTTC. Protein sequence: CASSSRGKSSGANVLTF.